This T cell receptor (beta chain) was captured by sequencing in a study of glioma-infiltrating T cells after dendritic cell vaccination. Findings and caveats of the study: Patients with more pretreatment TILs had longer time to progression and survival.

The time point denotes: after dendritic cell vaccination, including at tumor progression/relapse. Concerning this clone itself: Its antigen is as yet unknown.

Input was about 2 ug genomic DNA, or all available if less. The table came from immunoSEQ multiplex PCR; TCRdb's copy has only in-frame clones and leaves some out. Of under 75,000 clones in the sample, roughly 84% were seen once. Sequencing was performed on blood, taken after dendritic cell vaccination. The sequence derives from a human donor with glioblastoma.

The CDR3 sequence: CASSPGTDTQYF. Written as DNA, the CDR3 is TGTGCCAGCAGCCCGGGAACAGATACGCAGTATTTT. The chain joins TRBV6-5 to TRBJ2-3, with a possible D match to TRBD2 (5 bases). Trimming took off 6 bases at V and 3 bases at J, with 7 bases between the two ends. The CDR3 contains 12 residues. Per the germline V gene, CDR1 is MNHEY and CDR2 is SVGAGI.